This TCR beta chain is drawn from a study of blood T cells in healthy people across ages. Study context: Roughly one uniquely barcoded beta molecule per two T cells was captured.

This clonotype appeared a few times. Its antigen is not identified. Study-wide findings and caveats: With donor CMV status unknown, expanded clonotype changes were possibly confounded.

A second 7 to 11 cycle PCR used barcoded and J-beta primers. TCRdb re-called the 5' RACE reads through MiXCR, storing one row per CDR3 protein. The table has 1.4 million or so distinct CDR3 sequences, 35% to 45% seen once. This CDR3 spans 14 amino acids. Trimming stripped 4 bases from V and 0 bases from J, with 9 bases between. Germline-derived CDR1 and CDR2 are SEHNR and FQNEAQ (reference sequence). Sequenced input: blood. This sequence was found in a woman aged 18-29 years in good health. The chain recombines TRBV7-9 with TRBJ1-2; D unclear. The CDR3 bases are TGTGCCAGCAGCTCGGACGGGACTAACTATGGCTACACCTTC. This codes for CASSSDGTNYGYTF.